Included here is one T cell receptor (beta chain) sequence, with context. The antigen remains unidentified. Primers for the PCR totalled 60 Vbeta and 13 Jbeta. The repertoire was sequenced with immunoSEQ multiplex PCR; TCRdb's copy has only in-frame clones and lacks some. The sample lists about 77,000 clones, roughly 78% seen once, with 4% to 5.5% in the top ten. This record belongs to a study of cytomegalovirus exposure and HLA in healthy donors. Across the study: Findings of an earlier analysis included over 95 million unique TCR beta sequences from some 180 million T cells.

The CDR3 covers 13 residues. CDR1 and CDR2 (germline): KGHSH, LQKENI. Deletions cut 6 bases from V and 0 bases from J, with 9 bases between. Whole-study results and caveats: Several V segments, TRBV6-2 and TRBV6-3 among them, could not be told apart and were dropped.

The chain employs TRBV18 and TRBJ2-7, with TRBD2 as a possible D gene (5 bases). The TCR sequence derives from a man aged 35 to 55 in good health and CMV-seronegative. Sequencing was performed on PBMCs. DNA for the CDR3: TGTGCCAGCTCGTTTGGGAGCTCCTACGAGCAGTACTTC. Translated, it gives CASSFGSSYEQYF.